This T cell receptor (beta chain) was sequenced in a study of control samples from healthy donors and cancer patients (dated by TCRdb to 2019 to 2021). From cysteine to phenylalanine, the CDR3 is 15 amino acids long. Only CDR3 DNA is held: 45 bases, read in frame from base 1. V and J lose 1 base and 4 bases, and a span of 14 bases separates them. CDR1 and CDR2 are drawn from the germline V gene: SGHTA, FQGTGA. Receptors were amplified or captured by the immunoSEQ multiplex PCR assay. TCRdb retrieved this table from immuneACCESS and kept in-frame rearrangements only. Not all clones are present; in checked studies, unresolved V genes account for under half, and no reason is known for the remainder. Recorded for this sample are 60,000 to 65,000 clones; 65% to 90% of them occurred a single time. The top ten hold 5% to 6.5% of the sample. This clone was recorded a few times. What antigen it recognizes has not been identified. No base qualities exist here, and no much larger clone lies one base off it.

The chain joins TRBV7-3 to TRBJ2-7; perhaps TRBD1 is the D gene, with 6 bases matching. This receptor was obtained from a man in his forties in good health. The sequencing input was blood. CDR3 sequence: CASSLMAGDGYEQYF. The DNA sequence is given as TGTGCCAGCAGCTTAATGGCAGGGGACGGGTACGAGCAGTACTTC.